These 27 T cell receptor beta chains share one sample of origin, sequenced in a study of shared clonotypes between healthy human individuals. Sequenced by immunoSEQ multiplex PCR; TCRdb stores in-frame clones only, minus some. The sample lists about 450,000 clones, about 76% occurring once. The sample taken for sequencing was PBMCs. These receptor sequences come from a woman in her forties in good health. Some clones in this sample may be carry-over from other donors' samples.

The rearrangement uses TRBV28 and TRBJ2-5, with 12 bases that match TRBD2. This CDR3 is built from 14 residues. From germline, CDR1 is MDHEN and CDR2 SYDVKM. V lost 5 bases to trimming and J lost 5 bases; unmatched junction nucleotides: 3. Written as DNA, the CDR3 is TGTGCCAGCAGTAGGACTAGCGGGATCGAGACCCAGTACTTC. Protein: CASSRTSGIETQYF.

The V and J genes are TRBV6-4 and TRBJ2-1; D is possibly TRBD1 (6 bases). V lost 3 bases and J lost 2, with 11 bases in between. CDR1 and CDR2 from the germline V gene are MRHNA and SNTAGT. The CDR3 sequence is 15 residues long. CDR3 protein: CASSERGSPYNEQFF. CDR3 sequence (DNA): TGTGCCAGCAGTGAGAGGGGGTCACCCTACAATGAGCAGTTCTTC.

This chain links TRBV18 with TRBJ1-2, with 8 bases fitting TRBD1. Per the germline V gene, CDR1 is KGHSH and CDR2 is LQKENI. The CDR3 covers 15 residues. Losses at the gene ends were 0 bases for V and 2 bases for J; bases not matched to a gene: 2. The CDR3 reads CASSPPGTGNYGYTF. Written as DNA, the CDR3 is TGTGCCAGCTCACCACCGGGGACAGGAAACTATGGCTACACCTTC.

Only a few counts were recorded for this clone. The chain couples TRBV19 to TRBJ1-1; 7 nucleotides agree with TRBD1. V shed 5 bases, J shed 4 bases, and the junction held 7 bases outside the gene matches. CDR3 length equals 14 residues. CDR1 and CDR2 (germline): LNHDA, SQIVND (reference sequence). CDR3 in amino acids: CASSRTGAITEAFF. The DNA for the CDR3 is TGTGCCAGTAGTCGTACAGGGGCAATCACTGAAGCTTTCTTT.

This chain joins TRBV7-3 and TRBJ2-3; D may match TRBD1 or TRBD2 (5 bases each). The V end lost 1 base, the J end lost 1 base, and 9 bases lay between the germline ends. Germline lookup yields CDR1 SGHTA and CDR2 FQGTGA. This CDR3 is built from 15 residues. DNA of the CDR3: TGTGCCAGCAGCTTAAACCAGGGACGCACAGATACGCAGTATTTT. It yields the protein CASSLNQGRTDTQYF.

The rearrangement joins TRBV19 to TRBJ1-2; TRBD1 is a possible D gene (6 bases). The CDR3 totals 12 residues. With 11 bases removed from V and 4 bases from J, the gap between germline ends came to 14 bases. Looked up from germline, CDR1 is LNHDA and CDR2 is SQIVND (reference sequence). The CDR3 spells CASRGGSYGYTF. CDR3 sequence (DNA): TGTGCCTCAAGGGGGGGAAGCTATGGCTACACCTTC.

For this clone: This CDR3 is also generated by other DNA sequences in the sample. The chain recombines TRBV5-1 with TRBJ1-5, with unresolved D. Germline values: CDR1 SGHRS, CDR2 YFSETQ. This CDR3 has 13 residues. V was trimmed by 4 bases and J by 0 bases, leaving 5 bases between them. CDR3 in DNA: TGCGCCAGCAGCCTAGATAGCAATCAGCCCCAGCATTTT. Its translation is CASSLDSNQPQHF.

The chain is built from TRBV28 and TRBJ2-1; 7 nucleotides line up with TRBD2. Germline CDR1 and CDR2: MDHEN and SYDVKM. Trimming cost V 2 bases and J 7 bases; bases outside gene matches: 8. The CDR3 is 15 amino acids. The CDR3 loop is CASSLRLALGNEQFF. In DNA, the CDR3 is TGTGCCAGCAGTTTAAGACTAGCTCTGGGGAATGAGCAGTTCTTC. The whole variable domain, remainder taken from reference TRBV28 and TRBJ2-1, is DVKVTQSSRYLVKRTGEKVFLECVQDMDHENMFWYRQDPGLGLRLIYFSYDVKMKEKGDIPEGYSVSREKKERFSLILESASTNQTSMYLCASSLRLALGNEQFFGPGTRLTVL.

The CDR3: CASSSFFGVSEAFF. CDR3 DNA: TGTGCCAGCAGCAGCTTTTTTGGTGTTTCTGAAGCTTTCTTT. This chain connects TRBV7-2 to TRBJ1-1; D remains ambiguous. Germline V gene sequence: CDR1 SGHTA, CDR2 FQGNSA. The CDR3 covers 14 residues. Trimming took off 5 bases at V and 6 bases at J, with 16 bases between the two ends. The full variable domain, with the rest looked up from reference TRBV7-2 and TRBJ1-1, is GAGVSQSPSNKVTEKGKDVELRCDPISGHTALYWYRQSLGQGLEFLIYFQGNSAPDKSGLPSDRFSAERTGGSVSTLTIQRTQQEDSAVYLCASSSFFGVSEAFFGQGTRLTVV.

This clone appeared a few times. This rearrangement joins TRBV28 to TRBJ1-1, with D tentatively TRBD1 (5 bases). This CDR3 comprises 18 residues. CDR1 and CDR2 from the germline V gene are MDHEN and SYDVKM. With 2 bases removed from V and 5 bases from J, the gap between germline ends came to 24 bases. The CDR3 region is CASSLAPQLQGRLTEAFF. DNA of the CDR3: TGTGCCAGCAGTTTAGCTCCTCAGTTGCAGGGAAGGTTGACTGAAGCTTTCTTT.

The rearrangement joins TRBV2 to TRBJ1-4; TRBD1 agrees at 8 bases. The V and J ends lost 6 bases and 3 bases, in that order; junction bases with no gene match: 3. Per germline, CDR1 SNHLY and CDR2 FYNNEI. The CDR3 is made up of 14 amino acids. The CDR3 DNA reads TGTGCCAGCAGGTGGGGACAGGCTAATGAAAAACTGTTTTTT. Translation: CASRWGQANEKLFF.

The V call is TRBV10-3, the J call TRBJ2-1; perhaps D is TRBD1 or TRBD2 (5 bases each). Germline V gene sequence: CDR1 ENHRY, CDR2 SYGVKD. The CDR3 is made up of 12 amino acids. V was clipped by 8 bases and J by 6 bases, with 11 bases between them. In DNA, the CDR3 is TGTGCCATCGGGGGATTCGCCAATGAGCAGTTCTTC. Its translation is CAIGGFANEQFF.

This clone was counted many times. The J gene is TRBJ2-3, the V gene TRBV4-1, with TRBD2 matching over 15 bases. Germline CDR1 and CDR2: MGHRA and YSYEKL. The CDR3 is made up of 20 amino acids. J lost 1 base, V lost 2 bases, and 10 bases had no gene match. The CDR3 bases are TGCGCCAGCAGCCAACTGGGACTAGCGGGAGGTCTAGTTGGCACAGATACGCAGTATTTT. It is translated as CASSQLGLAGGLVGTDTQYF.

V gene TRBV27 combines with J gene TRBJ2-7; a possible D gene is TRBD1 (5 bases). There are 12 residues in the CDR3. Deletions cut 1 base from V and 5 bases from J, with 6 bases between. The germline V gene encodes CDR1 MNHEY and CDR2 SMNVEV (reference sequence). The CDR3 spells CASSLLGHEQYF. The CDR3 DNA follows: TGTGCCAGCAGTTTATTGGGGCACGAGCAGTACTTC.

CDR3 DNA sequence: TGTGCCACCTCCGGGACTAGCGGCTCCTACGAGCAGTACTTC. Residues: CATSGTSGSYEQYF. The chain is built from TRBV7-9 and TRBJ2-7; 11 bases match TRBD2. CDR1 is SEHNR and CDR2 is FQNEAQ in the germline V gene (reference sequence). The CDR3 runs 14 residues. The V gene end was trimmed by 10 bases and the J gene end by 0 bases; junction bases not matched to a gene: 5.

The CDR3 DNA sequence: TGTGCCAGCAGCCTAACAGGGGGAAACACTGAAGCTTTCTTT. It is translated as CASSLTGGNTEAFF. The rearrangement links TRBV7-6 to TRBJ1-1; TRBD1 matches 8 bases. From germline, CDR1 is SGHVS and CDR2 FNYEAQ. After removal of 5 bases from V and 2 bases from J, the junction contained 4 bases not matched to a gene. CDR3 size: 14 residues.

The V call is TRBV7-9, the J call TRBJ1-4; D is perhaps TRBD1 (6 bases). Trimming shortened V by 5 bases and J by 4 bases, and 8 bases separated the two germline ends. This CDR3 is built from 13 residues. Germline-derived CDR1 and CDR2 are SEHNR and FQNEAQ (reference sequence). This chain's CDR3 is CASSPDSNEKLFF. DNA for the CDR3: TGTGCCAGCAGCCCGGACAGTAATGAAAAACTGTTTTTT.

Comment on this clone: The junction shows a germline mismatch at one end, possibly a read error. The CDR3 reads CASRVQGAGPYAF. The DNA for the CDR3 is TGTGCCAGTAGAGTACAGGGCGCCGGACCATACGCCTTC. J is TRBJ1-2 and V is TRBV19, with D tentatively TRBD1 (6 bases). Germline V gene sequence: CDR1 LNHDA, CDR2 SQIVND (reference sequence). The CDR3 runs to 13 residues.

This clone has only one observation. This chain uses TRBV2 with TRBJ1-1; D uncertain. Looked up from germline, CDR1 is SNHLY and CDR2 is FYNNEI. The ends were cut back, 4 bases at V and 5 bases at J, with 8 bases in the middle. There are 12 residues in the CDR3. The CDR3, as DNA: TGTGCCAGCAGTGCGGGTGGGACTGAAGCTTTCTTT. Its protein is CASSAGGTEAFF.

The chain couples TRBV5-8 to TRBJ2-7; D perhaps matches TRBD2 (6 bases). The germline V gene encodes CDR1 SGHTS and CDR2 YDEGEE. V lost 4 bases and J 4 bases, leaving 21 bases between the germline ends. CDR3 length: 16 amino acids. CDR3: CASSQDRRGISYEQYF. Here the CDR3 DNA reads TGTGCCAGCAGCCAGGACCGGAGGGGAATCTCATACGAGCAGTACTTC. Together with reference TRBV5-8 and TRBJ2-7, the CDR3 gives the full variable domain: EAGVTQSPTHLIKTRGQQATLRCSPISGHTSVYWYQQALGLGLQFLLWYDEGEERNRGNFPPRFSGRQFPNYSSELNVNALELEDSALYLCASSQDRRGISYEQYFGPGTRLTVT.

The chain has TRBV5-4 and TRBJ2-1, with 9 bases aligning to TRBD1. The germline V gene encodes CDR1 SGHNT and CDR2 YYREEE (reference sequence). Trimming at V came to 1 base and at J to 8 bases, leaving 7 bases not matched to a gene. The CDR3 length is 15 residues. CDR3 protein: CASSLRGQGGYEQFF. The DNA of the CDR3 is TGTGCCAGCAGCTTGAGGGGACAGGGAGGGTATGAGCAGTTCTTC.

The chain combines TRBV5-1 with TRBJ2-1, with D hard to call. Trimming took off 1 base at V and 7 bases at J, with 15 bases between the two ends. This CDR3 is built from 15 residues. CDR1 and CDR2 (germline): SGHRS, YFSETQ. The CDR3 sequence is CASSLQAFEGNEQFF. The CDR3 DNA follows: TGCGCCAGCAGCTTGCAAGCCTTCGAAGGGAATGAGCAGTTCTTC.

The rearrangement uses TRBV5-4 and TRBJ2-5; no reliable D call. Trimming left V 3 bases short and J 5 bases short, with 17 bases between. The CDR3 is made up of 15 amino acids. The germline V gene encodes CDR1 SGHNT and CDR2 YYREEE (reference sequence). The CDR3 loop is CASSSPTGTAETQYF. The CDR3 coding sequence is TGTGCCAGCAGCTCACCGACTGGAACCGCTGAGACCCAGTACTTC.

The CDR3 spells CASSELLSGTYSYEQYF. The DNA for the CDR3 is TGCGCCAGCAGTGAGTTACTTAGCGGAACCTACTCCTACGAGCAGTACTTC. The chain combines TRBV10-2 with TRBJ2-7, with D maybe TRBD2 (6 bases). V was clipped by 1 base and J by 0 bases, with 16 bases between them. Germline V gene sequence: CDR1 WSHSY, CDR2 SAAADI. The CDR3 sequence is 17 residues long.

The chain is built from TRBV27 and TRBJ2-2; 9 positions match TRBD1. This CDR3 region has 13 residues. The germline gives CDR1 MNHEY, CDR2 SMNVEV (reference sequence). J lost 4 bases, V lost 9 bases, and 3 bases had no gene match. This CDR3 reads CASSTGGTGELFF. The CDR3 region has the DNA TGTGCCAGTTCGACAGGGGGCACCGGGGAGCTGTTTTTT.

This rearrangement joins TRBV19 to TRBJ2-5; 8 bases match TRBD2. The CDR3 loop spans 15 amino acids. CDR1 and CDR2 from the germline V gene are LNHDA and SQIVND (reference sequence). Trimming cost V 5 bases and J 2 bases; bases outside gene matches: 7. CDR3 sequence (DNA): TGTGCCAGTAGTCCCCGGGGGGGGCAGCAAGAGACCCAGTACTTC. Translation: CASSPRGGQQETQYF.

This chain uses TRBV11-2 with TRBJ1-4; TRBD1 might be the D (5 bases). The CDR3 runs 16 residues. V lost 5 bases to trimming and J lost 0 bases, with 13 bases between them. The V gene's germline CDR1 is SGHAT and CDR2 FQNNGV. The DNA of the CDR3 is TGTGCCAGCAGCCCGACAGTTTCTACAACTAATGAAAAACTGTTTTTT. This codes for CASSPTVSTTNEKLFF.